The 29 T cell receptor beta chains below all came from one sample that was sequenced in a study of blood T cell repertoires in COVID-19. Libraries were prepared by immunoSEQ multiplex PCR; TCRdb keeps only in-frame clonotypes and omits some of them. The table lists approximately 300,000 clones, 75% to 95% of them singletons. Sequencing was done on a sample of peripheral blood. The receptors originated from a woman between 25 and 40 years old with COVID-19, enrolled during active disease.

The chain employs TRBV30 and TRBJ1-6; 12 positions match TRBD1. Germline CDR1 reads GTSNPN; CDR2 reads SVGIG (reference sequence). Trimming at V came to 3 bases and at J to 12 bases, leaving 6 bases not matched to a gene. This CDR3 has 14 amino acids. The CDR3 reads CAWRGTGGSIPLHF. The CDR3 DNA follows: TGTGCCTGGAGGGGGACAGGGGGCTCCATACCCCTCCACTTT.

This clone has a single count. The chain combines TRBV7-9 with TRBJ2-2, with D perhaps matching TRBD1 (6 bases). The V end lost 7 bases, the J end lost 9 bases, and 12 bases lay between the germline ends. The V gene's germline CDR1 is SEHNR and CDR2 FQNEAQ (reference sequence). The CDR3 totals 12 residues. DNA for the CDR3: TGTGCCAGCACCTCACAGGGCTGGGAGCTGTTTTTT. Its translation: CASTSQGWELFF.

The rearrangement joins TRBV6-5 to TRBJ2-1, with a possible D match to TRBD2 (7 bases). Germline CDR1 MNHEY, CDR2 SVGAGI. V lost 5 bases and J 7 bases, leaving 18 bases between the germline ends. CDR3 length: 15 amino acids. The CDR3 region has the DNA TGTGCCAGCAGTCGTGAGGGGGGGCGCGGGAATGAGCAGTTCTTC. Translation gives CASSREGGRGNEQFF.

This clone was picked up a small number of times. The genes are TRBV24-1 and TRBJ1-4, with 8 bases that match TRBD1. Looked up from germline, CDR1 is KGHDR and CDR2 is SFDVKD. The trim removed 3 bases at V and 8 bases at J, leaving 7 bases unmatched. The CDR3 spans 15 residues. In nucleotides, the CDR3 is TGTGCCACCAGTGATCCTCGACAGGGGAGGGAAAAACTGTTTTTT. The encoded protein is CATSDPRQGREKLFF.

The rearrangement uses TRBV24-1 and TRBJ2-5, with a tentative D call TRBD1 (5 bases). Germline assignment: CDR1 KGHDR and CDR2 SFDVKD. The CDR3 is made up of 16 amino acids. Deletions cut 2 bases from V and 0 bases from J, with 12 bases between. The CDR3 loop is CATSDSGALYQETQYF. The CDR3 DNA sequence: TGTGCCACCAGTGATTCTGGGGCCTTGTACCAAGAGACCCAGTACTTC.

V usage is TRBV27 and J usage is TRBJ1-4; D unclear. Germline CDR1 is MNHEY and CDR2 is SMNVEV (reference sequence). Trimming took off 5 bases at V and 3 bases at J, with 10 bases between the two ends. This CDR3 is built from 14 residues. The CDR3 region is CASSGGRANEKLFF. In nucleotides, the CDR3 is TGTGCCAGCAGTGGCGGGAGGGCTAATGAAAAACTGTTTTTT.

The chain uses TRBV4-2 and TRBJ1-5; D is unclear. Deletions cut 1 base from V and 2 bases from J, with 12 bases between. The germline V gene encodes CDR1 LGHNA and CDR2 YNFKEQ. The CDR3 extends over 16 amino acids. CDR3 residues: CASSQVGGGGNQPQHF. The CDR3 DNA follows: TGTGCCAGCAGCCAAGTTGGAGGAGGTGGCAATCAGCCCCAGCATTTT.

This clone was recorded only once. This chain links TRBV27 with TRBJ1-5; D remains unclear. Germline CDR1 MNHEY, CDR2 SMNVEV (reference sequence). There are 13 residues in the CDR3. Between the trimmed V and J ends, which lost 3 bases and 7 bases, there was a span of 10 bases. The CDR3 DNA follows: TGTGCCAGCAGTTTTGGAGTGAGGCAGCCCCAGCATTTT. Its protein product is CASSFGVRQPQHF.

The gene calls are TRBV18 and TRBJ1-5; 7 positions agree with TRBD1. The germline CDR1 and CDR2 sequences are KGHSH and LQKENI. The junction had 12 bases not matched to a gene; V was cut back by 6 bases and J by 7 bases. The length of the CDR3 is 15 residues. CDR3 DNA: TGTGCCAGCTCGCAAGGTACAGGGGTAGGCCAGCCCCAGCATTTT. Its translation: CASSQGTGVGQPQHF.

The chain carries TRBV10-3 and TRBJ1-5; D is perhaps TRBD1 (6 bases). CDR1 is ENHRY and CDR2 is SYGVKD in the germline V gene. Deletions cut 6 bases from V and 1 base from J, with 10 bases between. This CDR3 spans 14 amino acids. The CDR3 DNA follows: TGTGCCATCAGACCCCAGGGGAGCAATCAGCCCCAGCATTTT. This codes for CAIRPQGSNQPQHF.

The chain joins TRBV19 to TRBJ1-5; tentatively, D is TRBD1 (5 bases). Trimming pared 2 bases from V and 3 bases from J, leaving 11 bases between. Germline V CDR1 and CDR2: LNHDA, SQIVND (reference sequence). The length of the CDR3 is 15 residues. The CDR3 spells CASSITGSHNQPQHF. The CDR3 DNA is TGTGCCAGTAGTATAACAGGCAGCCACAATCAGCCCCAGCATTTT.

This chain connects TRBV15 to TRBJ2-3; 11 bases agree with TRBD2. The CDR3 spans 16 residues. Germline trimming cut 5 bases from V and 5 bases from J; bases unmatched to any gene: 9. The germline CDR1 and CDR2 sequences are LNHNV and YYDKDF (reference sequence). Here the CDR3 reads CATSENLAGGVDTQYF. CDR3 nucleotide sequence: TGTGCCACCAGCGAGAACCTAGCGGGAGGAGTAGATACGCAGTATTTT. The complete variable domain, with remaining parts taken from reference TRBV15 and TRBJ2-3, reads DAMVIQNPRYQVTQFGKPVTLSCSQTLNHNVMYWYQQKSSQAPKLLFHYYDKDFNNEADTPDNFQSRRPNTSFCFLDIRSPGLGDTAMYLCATSENLAGGVDTQYFGPGTRLTVL.

This chain connects TRBV10-3 to TRBJ2-7; TRBD2 aligns across 7 bases. The CDR3 is 14 amino acids. From germline, CDR1 is ENHRY and CDR2 SYGVKD. Trimming cost V 11 bases and J 4 bases; bases outside gene matches: 14. The CDR3 coding sequence is TGTGCCGTAAGCGGGACCCAGGTACCTTACGAGCAGTACTTC. It specifies CAVSGTQVPYEQYF.

V is TRBV6-5 and J is TRBJ1-2; TRBD1 aligns across 8 bases. CDR3 size: 11 residues. Germline assignment: CDR1 MNHEY and CDR2 SVGAGI. Losses at the gene ends were 6 bases for V and 8 bases for J; bases not matched to a gene: 2. CDR3 nucleotide sequence: TGTGCCAGCAGAGACAGGGGAGGCTACACCTTC. Translating gives CASRDRGGYTF.

This clone has a single count. The junction differs from germline at one of its ends, possibly a read error. This sequence joins TRBV7-9 and TRBJ2-5; 10 bases agree with TRBD2. Germline loops: CDR1 SEHNR, CDR2 FQNEAQ (reference sequence). CDR3 length: 11 amino acids. The DNA of the CDR3 is TGTGCCAGCAGTTCCGGACTAGCGGACCACTTC. This gives the protein CASSSGLADHF.

Written as DNA, the CDR3 is TGTGCCAGCAGCTTGGGAATAGCGGGAGAGCAGTACTTC. Translation: CASSLGIAGEQYF. The genes are TRBV5-4 and TRBJ2-7; TRBD2 agrees at 8 bases. V dropped 0 bases and J dropped 7; count of bases not matched to a gene: 3. Per the germline V gene, CDR1 is SGHNT and CDR2 is YYREEE (reference sequence). The CDR3 covers 13 residues.

This chain uses TRBV2 with TRBJ1-5; 9 bases line up with TRBD1. CDR3 length: 13 residues. The ends lost 8 bases at V and 4 bases at J; junction bases unmatched: 3. CDR1 is SNHLY, CDR2 FYNNEI, per germline. The CDR3 coding sequence is TGTGCCAGCCGGGACAGGGATAATCAGCCCCAGCATTTT. Translating gives CASRDRDNQPQHF.

The gene calls are TRBV7-2 and TRBJ1-1; D possibly corresponds to TRBD1 (6 bases). CDR3 length: 15 residues. From germline, CDR1 is SGHTA and CDR2 FQGNSA. V lost 2 bases and J lost 1, with 11 bases in between. The CDR3 loop is CASSLLWTANTEAFF. The CDR3 DNA reads TGTGCCAGCAGCTTACTCTGGACAGCGAACACTGAAGCTTTCTTT.

This clone was counted once. CDR3 region: CASSPSGGVGYTF. CDR3 coding DNA: TGTGCCAGCAGCCCCTCGGGAGGGGTAGGCTACACCTTC. The rearrangement links TRBV6-6 to TRBJ1-2; maybe TRBD1 (5 bases). The V end lost 6 bases, the J end lost 8 bases, and 16 bases lay between the germline ends. This CDR3 is built from 13 residues. The V gene's germline CDR1 is MNHNY and CDR2 SVGAGI (reference sequence).

J is TRBJ2-5 and V is TRBV7-8; D is ambiguous. From germline, CDR1 is SGHVS and CDR2 FQNEAQ. The V end was cut by 5 bases, the J end by 5 bases, with 6 bases between. The CDR3 consists of 11 residues. CDR3 sequence: CASSNYETQYF. CDR3 sequence (DNA): TGTGCCAGCAGCAACTACGAGACCCAGTACTTC.

The V and J genes are TRBV5-1 and TRBJ1-2; D is ambiguous. The CDR3 sequence is 13 residues long. V lost 0 bases, J lost 0 bases, and 3 bases lay in between. Germline V lookup: CDR1 SGHRS, CDR2 YFSETQ. CDR3 DNA sequence: TGCGCCAGCAGCTTGGGAGCTAACTATGGCTACACCTTC. This encodes CASSLGANYGYTF.

The chain employs TRBV11-2 and TRBJ1-1; D ambiguous. The V end lost 1 base, the J end lost 1 base, and 7 bases lay between the germline ends. In germline, CDR1 is SGHAT, CDR2 FQNNGV. This CDR3 region has 14 residues. The CDR3 here is CASSLAGENTEAFF. The CDR3, as DNA: TGTGCCAGCAGCTTAGCGGGAGAGAACACTGAAGCTTTCTTT. The full variable domain, in which reference TRBV11-2 and TRBJ1-1 provide the parts outside the CDR3, is EAGVAQSPRYKIIEKRQSVAFWCNPISGHATLYWYQQILGQGPKLLIQFQNNGVVDDSQLPKDRFSAERLKGVDSTLKIQPAKLEDSAVYLCASSLAGENTEAFFGQGTRLTVV.

The V gene is TRBV12-2, the J gene TRBJ2-1; TRBD1 is the table's D call and was not checked against the DNA. TRBV12-2 is a recognized pseudogene. The CDR3 spans 17 residues. The CDR3 sequence is CASRLATNRGVYNEQFF. CDR3 bases: TGTGCAAGTCGCTTAGCTACGAACAGGGGGGTCTACAATGAGCAGTTCTTC.

This chain links TRBV7-9 with TRBJ2-3; tentatively, D is TRBD2 (5 bases). Germline V gene lookup returns CDR1 SEHNR and CDR2 FQNEAQ (reference sequence). V was cut by 0 bases and J by 4 bases, with 8 bases left in between. This CDR3 is 14 amino acids long. CDR3: CASSLAGNADTQYF. As DNA, the CDR3 is TGTGCCAGCAGCTTAGCCGGGAACGCAGATACGCAGTATTTT.

The chain joins TRBV30 to TRBJ2-1; TRBD2 aligns across 7 bases. Trimming at V came to 1 base and at J to 6 bases, leaving 12 bases not matched to a gene. CDR3 size: 16 residues. Looked up from germline, CDR1 is GTSNPN and CDR2 is SVGIG (reference sequence). The CDR3 here is CAWSGSREAPRNEQFF. In DNA, the CDR3 is TGTGCCTGGAGTGGCTCCCGGGAGGCCCCACGCAATGAGCAGTTCTTC.

This sequence joins TRBV6-2 or TRBV6-3 and TRBJ2-1, with 9 bases fitting TRBD2. There are 15 residues in the CDR3. Germline V gives CDR1 MNHEY, CDR2 SVGEGT. V was pared by 6 bases and J by 2 bases, with 5 bases of the junction left unmatched. CDR3 loop: CASSHRLAAYNEQFF. CDR3 nucleotides: TGTGCCAGCAGCCACCGACTAGCGGCCTACAATGAGCAGTTCTTC.

J is TRBJ1-1 and V is TRBV28, with D possibly TRBD1 on 5 matching bases. This CDR3 contains 15 residues. V gave up 2 bases and J gave up 4 bases, with 14 bases separating them. The germline CDR1 and CDR2 sequences are MDHEN and SYDVKM. The DNA of the CDR3 is TGTGCCAGCAGTTTAGAGGGTCTCGGGGGCACTGAAGCTTTCTTT. Protein sequence: CASSLEGLGGTEAFF. Filled out from reference TRBV28 and TRBJ1-1, the complete variable domain reads DVKVTQSSRYLVKRTGEKVFLECVQDMDHENMFWYRQDPGLGLRLIYFSYDVKMKEKGDIPEGYSVSREKKERFSLILESASTNQTSMYLCASSLEGLGGTEAFFGQGTRLTVV.

The chain joins TRBV10-3 to TRBJ1-1, with a tentative D call TRBD1 (5 bases). With 10 bases removed from V and 5 bases from J, the gap between germline ends came to 14 bases. The germline V gene has CDR1 ENHRY and CDR2 SYGVKD. The CDR3 contains 12 residues. The CDR3 is CATGTPGTEAFF. The CDR3 DNA follows: TGTGCCACTGGGACTCCGGGGACTGAAGCTTTCTTT.

The chain joins TRBV4-1 to TRBJ2-1; D is perhaps TRBD1 (5 bases). Trimming took off 1 base at V and 6 bases at J, with 7 bases between the two ends. The CDR3 extends over 13 amino acids. Per germline, CDR1 MGHRA and CDR2 YSYEKL. CDR3 in DNA: TGCGCCAGCAGCCAAGGGGGCGGCAATGAGCAGTTCTTC. Encoded protein: CASSQGGGNEQFF.